Below, 8 T cell receptor beta chains from the same sample are listed, as sequenced in a study of T cells in tuberculosis. The assay was immunoSEQ multiplex PCR, and TCRdb's table has in-frame clones only and misses some. The table has some 25,000 clones, 95% to 96% seen once. Input material: PBMCs. The receptors derive from a donor aged 5 to 30 with latent tuberculosis or without tuberculosis infection.

The chain recombines TRBV5-1 with TRBJ1-1; D unclear. CDR1 and CDR2 (germline): SGHRS, YFSETQ. The CDR3 spans 12 residues. V lost 3 bases to trimming and J lost 0 bases, with 3 bases between them. In DNA, the CDR3 is TGCGCCAGCAGCTCAATGAACACTGAAGCTTTCTTT. This encodes CASSSMNTEAFF.

The chain carries TRBV4-1 and TRBJ1-3; tentatively, D is TRBD1 (5 bases). Germline loops: CDR1 MGHRA, CDR2 YSYEKL. The CDR3 contains 16 residues. Trimming cost V 6 bases and J 4 bases, with 19 bases left between them. The CDR3 DNA is TGCGCCAGCAGAAACCCGCCAGGGATAGGCGGAAACACCATATATTTT. Translating gives CASRNPPGIGGNTIYF.

The CDR3 nucleotides are TGTGCCAGCAGCCGACTAGCGGGGGGGGTTTACAATGAGCAGTTCTTC. It yields the protein CASSRLAGGVYNEQFF. The chain combines TRBV2 with TRBJ2-1; 14 bases line up with TRBD2. The CDR3 has 16 amino acids. Per germline, CDR1 SNHLY and CDR2 FYNNEI. J gave up 4 bases and V 6 bases, and 5 bases lay outside the gene matches.

V and J are TRBV18 and TRBJ2-3; 12 bases map to TRBD2. The junction had 5 bases not matched to a gene; V was cut back by 5 bases and J by 2 bases. The length of the CDR3 is 16 residues. Germline V lookup: CDR1 KGHSH, CDR2 LQKENI. CDR3 protein: CASSLTSGGLTDTQYF. The DNA of the CDR3 is TGTGCCAGCTCATTGACTAGCGGGGGCCTCACAGATACGCAGTATTTT.

The chain carries TRBV29-1 and TRBJ2-1; possibly TRBD2 for D (5 bases). This CDR3 is 14 amino acids long. CDR1 is SQVTM, CDR2 ANQGSEA, per germline. With 7 bases removed from V and 5 bases from J, the gap between germline ends came to 18 bases. The CDR3 nucleotides are TGCAGCGGAACGACACGGGGAACGGACAATGAGCAGTTCTTC. Amino acid sequence: CSGTTRGTDNEQFF.

The CDR3 is CASSLTPGVSAFF. The CDR3 region has the DNA TGTGCCAGTAGTCTAACACCGGGTGTGTCAGCTTTCTTT. The chain is built from TRBV19 and TRBJ1-1, with D hard to call. The CDR3 covers 13 residues. The germline gives CDR1 LNHDA, CDR2 SQIVND (reference sequence). V dropped 5 bases and J dropped 10 bases, with 17 bases sitting between them.

This chain joins TRBV19 and TRBJ1-1; D is uncertain. The CDR3 sequence is 14 residues long. V gave up 6 bases and J gave up 5 bases, with 16 bases separating them. CDR1 is LNHDA, CDR2 SQIVND, per germline (reference sequence). CDR3 protein: CASSSGSLWTEAFF. CDR3 nucleotides: TGTGCCAGTAGCTCCGGGTCCCTTTGGACTGAAGCTTTCTTT.

V gene TRBV18 combines with J gene TRBJ1-2, with a possible D match to TRBD1 (5 bases). Trimming left V 10 bases short and J 0 bases short, with 12 bases between. Germline assignment: CDR1 KGHSH and CDR2 LQKENI. This CDR3 is built from 13 residues. CDR3 DNA: TGTGCCACCAGATCAGGGACTAACTATGGCTACACCTTC. Its protein is CATRSGTNYGYTF. The entire variable domain, with the rest obtained from reference TRBV18 and TRBJ1-2, is as follows: NAGVMQNPRHLVRRRGQEARLRCSPMKGHSHVYWYRQLPEEGLKFMVYLQKENIIDESGMPKERFSAEFPKEGPSILRIQQVVRGDSAAYFCATRSGTNYGYTFGSGTRLTVV.